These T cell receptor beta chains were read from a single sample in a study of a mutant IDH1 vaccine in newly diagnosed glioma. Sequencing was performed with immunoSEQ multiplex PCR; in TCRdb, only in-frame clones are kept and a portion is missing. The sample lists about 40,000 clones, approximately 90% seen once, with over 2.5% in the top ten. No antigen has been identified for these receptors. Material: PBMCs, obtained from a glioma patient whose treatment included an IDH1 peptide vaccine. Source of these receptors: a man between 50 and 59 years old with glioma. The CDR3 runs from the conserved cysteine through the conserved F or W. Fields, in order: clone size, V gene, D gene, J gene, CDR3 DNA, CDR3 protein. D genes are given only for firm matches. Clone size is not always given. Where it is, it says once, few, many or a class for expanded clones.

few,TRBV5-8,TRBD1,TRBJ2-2,TGTGCCAGCAGCCCGAGGACAGGGAGAACCGGGGAGCTGTTTTTT,CASSPRTGRTGELFF
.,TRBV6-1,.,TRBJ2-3,TGTGCCAGCAGAAGATCTTTGCACGATACGCAGTATTTT,CASRRSLHDTQYF
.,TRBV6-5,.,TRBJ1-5,TGTGCCAGCAGTTTCCGGGACGGTAGCAATCAGCCCCAGCATTTT,CASSFRDGSNQPQHF
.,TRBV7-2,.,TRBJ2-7,TGTGCCAGCAGCCTGAGCCAGGAGGGCTACGAGCAGTACTTC,CASSLSQEGYEQYF
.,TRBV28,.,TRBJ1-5,TGTGCCAGCAGTTTTGCGGGCACGAGCAATCAGCCCCAGCATTTT,CASSFAGTSNQPQHF
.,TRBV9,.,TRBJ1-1,TGTGCCAGCAGCCCCGTGGGACCCAATATGAACACTGAAGCTTTCTTT,CASSPVGPNMNTEAFF
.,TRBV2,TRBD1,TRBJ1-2,TGTGCCAGCAGGGGGACAGTCTCCAACTATGGCTACACCTTC,CASRGTVSNYGYTF
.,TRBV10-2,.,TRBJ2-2,TGCGCCAGCAGCCGGGACTCTACTACCGGGGAGCTGTTTTTT,CASSRDSTTGELFF
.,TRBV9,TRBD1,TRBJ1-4,TGTGCCAGCAGCCCCCGAATGACAGGGCAAGGCGAAAAACTGTTTTTT,CASSPRMTGQGEKLFF
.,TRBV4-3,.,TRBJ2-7,TGCGCCAGTAGCTGGGGGGCCGGCACCTACGAGCAGTACTTC,CASSWGAGTYEQYF
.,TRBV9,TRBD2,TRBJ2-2,TGTGCCAGCAGCGCGATAGCGGGAGGCGACACCGGGGAGCTGTTTTTT,CASSAIAGGDTGELFF
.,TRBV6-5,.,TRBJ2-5,TGTGCCAGCAGTTACTCGAGTGTGCCTCAAGAGACCCAGTACTTC,CASSYSSVPQETQYF
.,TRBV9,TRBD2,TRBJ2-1,TGTGCCAGCAGCGTGGGACTAGCGGGGCGCGAGGGGCAGTTCTTC,CASSVGLAGREGQFF
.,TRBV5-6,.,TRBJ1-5,TGTGCCAGCAGCTTGTTATCGGATCCAAACAATCAGCCCCAGCATTTT,CASSLLSDPNNQPQHF
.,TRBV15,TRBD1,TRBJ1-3,TGTGCCACCAGTAGTGGGCGACAGGGATCAAACTCTGGAAACACCATATATTTT,CATSSGRQGSNSGNTIYF
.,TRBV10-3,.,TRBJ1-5,TGTGCCATCTGGAGCGGGGTAATAGGGCAGCCCCAGCATTTT,CAIWSGVIGQPQHF
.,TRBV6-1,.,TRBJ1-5,TGTGCCAGCAGTGAAGCGGGAGGGGTCCAGCCCCAGCATTTT,CASSEAGGVQPQHF
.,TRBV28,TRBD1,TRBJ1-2,TGTGCCAGCCGGGACAGCACCTATGGCTACACCTTC,CASRDSTYGYTF
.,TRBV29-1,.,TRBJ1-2,TGCAGCGTTGGGCGGACTGGACAGAACTATGGCTACACCTTC,CSVGRTGQNYGYTF
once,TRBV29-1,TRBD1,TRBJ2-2,TGCAGCGTGGACAGGGGGCACACCGGGGAGCTGTTTTTT,CSVDRGHTGELFF
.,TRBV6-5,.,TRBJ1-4,TGTGCCAGCACCAACAGGGTAGAGTGGTTTTTT,CASTNRVEWFF
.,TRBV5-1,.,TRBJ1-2,TGCGCCAGCAGCCTGGACAAGAACGACTATGGCTACACCTTC,CASSLDKNDYGYTF
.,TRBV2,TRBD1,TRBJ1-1,TGTGCCAGCAGTTCTTGGGACAGGGGAAAACCTGAAGCTTTCTTT,CASSSWDRGKPEAFF
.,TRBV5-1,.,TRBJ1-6,TGCGCCAGCAGCTTGGCCGACGTTGGGAATTCACCCCTCCACTTT,CASSLADVGNSPLHF
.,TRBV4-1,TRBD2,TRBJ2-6,TGCGCCAGCAGCCAAGCACTAGCGGGCTCCTCTGGGGCCAACGTCCTGACTTTC,CASSQALAGSSGANVLTF
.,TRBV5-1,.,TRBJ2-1,TGCGCCAGCAGCAGTAGCTCCTACAATGAGCAGTTCTTC,CASSSSSYNEQFF
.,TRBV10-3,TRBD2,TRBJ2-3,TGTGCCATCAGTGGCCCCGCGGGGGGAGGCACAGATACGCAGTATTTT,CAISGPAGGGTDTQYF
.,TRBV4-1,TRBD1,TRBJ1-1,TGCGCCAGCACCCAACTACTTATACGGACAGGGGGTGAGGGGACTGAAGCTTTCTTT,CASTQLLIRTGGEGTEAFF
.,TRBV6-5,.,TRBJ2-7,TGTGCCAGCAGTACCTGGGAGGACTCCTACGAGCAGTACTTC,CASSTWEDSYEQYF
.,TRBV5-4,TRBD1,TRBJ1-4,TGTGCCAGCAGCTCGAGAGGGACAGGGGGGGATGAAAAACTGTTTTTT,CASSSRGTGGDEKLFF
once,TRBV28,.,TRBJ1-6,TGTGCCAGCAGTTTACCGGTCGGATTAGGAGTGGCCCTCCACTTT,CASSLPVGLGVALHF
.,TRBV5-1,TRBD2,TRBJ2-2,TGCGCCAGCAGCTTAAGACTAGCGGCCACCGGGGAGTTGTTTTTT,CASSLRLAATGELFF
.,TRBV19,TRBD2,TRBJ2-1,TGTGCCAGTAGTATCGTAGCGGGAGGGCCGTACGAGCAGTTCTTC,CASSIVAGGPYEQFF
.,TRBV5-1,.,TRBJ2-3,TGCGCCAGCAGCTTGTGGCGGTTGGAAGGAGATACGCAGTATTTT,CASSLWRLEGDTQYF
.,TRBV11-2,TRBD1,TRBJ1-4,TGTGCCAGCAGCTTAGTAGCGGCAGGGGGTATTGAAAAACTGTTTTTT,CASSLVAAGGIEKLFF
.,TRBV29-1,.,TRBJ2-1,TGCAGCGTCCTCCATAACAATGAGCAGTTCTTC,CSVLHNNEQFF
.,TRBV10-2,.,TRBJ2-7,TGCGCCAGCACTGCTGTCGTCTCGTATACGGGCGAGCAGTACTTC,CASTAVVSYTGEQYF
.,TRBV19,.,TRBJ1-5,TGTGCCAGTAGTGTTGGATCAGGGACGAATCAGCCCCAGCATTTT,CASSVGSGTNQPQHF
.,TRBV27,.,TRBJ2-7,TGTGCCAGCAGGAAGAGCTCCTACGAGCAGTACTTC,CASRKSSYEQYF
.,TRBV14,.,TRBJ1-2,TGTGCCAGCACCTCCTGGGGGAGGGTTGAGGACTATGGCTACACCTTC,CASTSWGRVEDYGYTF
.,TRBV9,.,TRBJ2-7,TGTGCCAGCAGCGTTGCACAGGACGTCTCCTACGAGCAGTACTTC,CASSVAQDVSYEQYF
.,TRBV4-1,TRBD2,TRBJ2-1,TGCGCCAGCAGCCAAGGGCTAGCGGCGGTCGCCAGAGAGTTCTTC,CASSQGLAAVAREFF
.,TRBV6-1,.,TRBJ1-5,TGTGCCAGCAGTGAAGTTCGCAGCGCCCAGCATTTT,CASSEVRSAQHF
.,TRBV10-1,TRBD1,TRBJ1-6,TGCGCCAGCAGTGCCGGGACAGGGACTAATTCACCCCTCCACTTT,CASSAGTGTNSPLHF
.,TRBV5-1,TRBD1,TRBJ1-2,TGCGCCAGCAGCCAAGGGACAGGGGTAGGCTACACCTTC,CASSQGTGVGYTF
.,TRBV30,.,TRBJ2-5,TGTGCCTGGAGTGAAGGGGAGGGGGGTAGAGAGACCCAGTACTTC,CAWSEGEGGRETQYF
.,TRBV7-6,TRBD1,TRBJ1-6,TGTGCCAGCAGCTTCGGTCGGACAGGGATAAATTCACCCCTCCACTTT,CASSFGRTGINSPLHF
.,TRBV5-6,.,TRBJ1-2,TGTGCCAGCAGCGACGACCGGGACTTCTATGGCTACACCTTC,CASSDDRDFYGYTF
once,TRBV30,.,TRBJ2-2,TGTGCCTGCTGGGATCTGGCTGACCCCGCCACCGGGGAGCTGTTTTTT,CACWDLADPATGELFF
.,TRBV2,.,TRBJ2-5,TGTGCCAGCAGTGAACTCACAGTCGAGACCCAGTACTTC,CASSELTVETQYF
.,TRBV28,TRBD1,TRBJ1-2,TGTGCCAGCAGTTTACTCCTCAGGGGGCGCGTCGACTATGGCTACACCTTC,CASSLLLRGRVDYGYTF
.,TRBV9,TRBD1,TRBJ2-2,TGTGCCAGCAGCGTCGGGACAGGGGGTGACGCCGGGGAGCTGTTTTTT,CASSVGTGGDAGELFF
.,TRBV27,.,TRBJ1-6,TGTGCCAGCAGTTTAAGAGACTATTCACCCCTCCACTTT,CASSLRDYSPLHF
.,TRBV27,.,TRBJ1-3,TGTGCCAGCAGGGGACAAATTGGGAACACCATATATTTT,CASRGQIGNTIYF